One and the same sample provided the 30 T cell receptor beta chains below, sequenced in a study of cytomegalovirus exposure and HLA in healthy donors. The PCR used 60 Vbeta and 13 Jbeta primers. Method: immunoSEQ multiplex PCR; TCRdb's copy keeps in-frame clones and lacks some. The table includes around 120,000 clones, 60% to 85% detected once. Specimen: PBMCs. The source is a woman aged 40 to 50 in good health and CMV-seropositive.

The chain uses TRBV2 and TRBJ1-4; D gene unclear. Germline V lookup: CDR1 SNHLY, CDR2 FYNNEI. V was pared by 5 bases and J by 7 bases, with 8 bases between. This CDR3 has 12 residues. The CDR3 DNA is TGTGCCAGCAGTTCAGCGGGTGAAAAACTGTTTTTT. Translating gives CASSSAGEKLFF.

The chain employs TRBV6-5 and TRBJ2-4; D remains ambiguous. Trimming took off 6 bases at V and 1 base at J, with 13 bases between the two ends. CDR1 is MNHEY and CDR2 is SVGAGI in the germline V gene. The CDR3 is 15 residues long. The CDR3 loop is CASSYSVRAKNIQYF. The DNA for the CDR3 is TGTGCCAGCAGCTATTCGGTTCGCGCCAAAAACATTCAGTACTTC.

The CDR3 DNA sequence: TGTGCCAGCAGTGACCTCTTCGGGGGGGAGGGCCGCCATGAGCAGTTCTTC. Its translation: CASSDLFGGEGRHEQFF. The chain is built from TRBV25-1 and TRBJ2-1, with 8 nucleotides matching TRBD2. CDR1 is MGHDK, CDR2 SYGVNS, per germline. The V segment lost 3 bases and the J segment 8 bases; nucleotides outside the gene matches: 15. This CDR3 is built from 17 residues.

The genes are TRBV18 and TRBJ2-7, with D possibly TRBD1 on 6 matching bases. CDR3 length: 14 amino acids. V lost 2 bases, J lost 2 bases, and 10 bases lay in between. Germline V gene sequence: CDR1 KGHSH, CDR2 LQKENI. The CDR3 spells CASSPSTGPYEQYF. CDR3 in DNA: TGTGCCAGCTCACCATCGACAGGCCCCTACGAGCAGTACTTC.

V usage is TRBV5-4 and J usage is TRBJ2-5; 12 nucleotides line up with TRBD2. Germline V CDR1 and CDR2: SGHNT, YYREEE (reference sequence). Germline trimming cut 0 bases from V and 5 bases from J; bases unmatched to any gene: 5. The CDR3 consists of 16 residues. The CDR3 is CASSLEASGGDETQYF. CDR3 bases: TGTGCCAGCAGCTTGGAAGCTAGCGGGGGGGATGAGACCCAGTACTTC.

V usage is TRBV30 and J usage is TRBJ2-3, with 7 bases matching TRBD1. This CDR3 spans 17 amino acids. Germline loops: CDR1 GTSNPN, CDR2 SVGIG (reference sequence). The V and J ends lost 0 bases and 1 base, in that order; junction bases with no gene match: 10. The CDR3: CAWSVGSTGAGTDTQYF. The CDR3 nucleotides are TGTGCCTGGAGTGTAGGTTCTACAGGGGCGGGCACAGATACGCAGTATTTT. Filled out from reference TRBV30 and TRBJ2-3, the complete variable domain reads SQTIHQWPATLVQPVGSPLSLECTVEGTSNPNLYWYRQAAGRGLQLLFYSVGIGQISSEVPQNLSASRPQDRQFILSSKKLLLSDSGFYLCAWSVGSTGAGTDTQYFGPGTRLTVL.

The genes are TRBV5-4 and TRBJ2-2; D might be TRBD1 (5 bases). Trimming removed 0 bases at V and 5 bases at J, with 8 bases between. Germline V lookup: CDR1 SGHNT, CDR2 YYREEE (reference sequence). CDR3 length: 14 amino acids. The CDR3 DNA reads TGTGCCAGCAGCTTGGGGGCAGGGACCGGGGAGCTGTTTTTT. Protein sequence: CASSLGAGTGELFF.

There are a few counts of this clone. The chain joins TRBV7-6 to TRBJ2-7; maybe TRBD2 (7 bases). Per the germline V gene, CDR1 is SGHVS and CDR2 is FNYEAQ. The V end was cut by 0 bases, the J end by 4 bases, with 16 bases between. The CDR3 loop spans 16 amino acids. This chain's CDR3 is CASSLAGRGQAYEQYF. The CDR3, as DNA: TGTGCCAGCAGCTTAGCCGGGCGGGGGCAGGCATACGAGCAGTACTTC.

The J gene is TRBJ1-4, the V gene TRBV5-1; TRBD1 matches at 9 bases. Trimming cost V 4 bases and J 3 bases; bases outside gene matches: 4. From germline, CDR1 is SGHRS and CDR2 YFSETQ. This CDR3 comprises 15 residues. This chain's CDR3 is CASSLGTGSNEKLFF. The CDR3 nucleotides read TGCGCCAGCAGCCTGGGGACAGGGTCTAATGAAAAACTGTTTTTT.

This chain links TRBV7-6 with TRBJ2-7; D uncertain. With 5 bases removed from V and 0 bases from J, the gap between germline ends came to 8 bases. There are 13 residues in the CDR3. Looked up from germline, CDR1 is SGHVS and CDR2 is FNYEAQ. This chain's CDR3 is CASSPTDSYEQYF. CDR3 sequence (DNA): TGTGCCAGCAGCCCCACAGACTCCTACGAGCAGTACTTC.

The CDR3 bases are TGTGCCAGCAGCTTATTACCGGCGGGACAGGGCGAACCCATCCAAGAGACCCAGTACTTC. Its translation is CASSLLPAGQGEPIQETQYF. This rearrangement joins TRBV7-3 to TRBJ2-5; TRBD1 aligns across 9 bases. CDR1 is SGHTA, CDR2 FQGTGA, per germline. This CDR3 comprises 20 residues. The V gene end was trimmed by 2 bases and the J gene end by 1 base; junction bases not matched to a gene: 17.

The chain couples TRBV5-6 to TRBJ2-3; 7 bases match TRBD2. The CDR3 runs 14 residues. Germline lookup yields CDR1 SGHDT and CDR2 YYEEEE. Trimming at V came to 5 bases and at J to 2 bases, leaving 5 bases not matched to a gene. The CDR3 sequence: CASRQRGLTDTQYF. DNA for the CDR3: TGTGCCAGCAGACAGCGGGGCCTCACAGATACGCAGTATTTT.

The CDR3 nucleotides are TGTGCCAGCAGCCTAGGGACAGGCAACCCCTCCTACGAGCAGTACTTC. Translation: CASSLGTGNPSYEQYF. The V call is TRBV7-8, the J call TRBJ2-7; 8 bases align to TRBD1. V was pared by 5 bases and J by 0 bases, with 9 bases of the junction left unmatched. Germline values: CDR1 SGHVS, CDR2 FQNEAQ. The CDR3 contains 16 residues.

The count of this clone is one. J is TRBJ2-5 and V is TRBV6-5; D perhaps matches TRBD2 (5 bases). The last part of the DNA fits TRBJ2-7 better; the J call may be wrong. Germline CDR1 is MNHEY and CDR2 is SVGAGI. The CDR3 spans 14 residues. CDR3 sequence reads: CASSPGRGKYEQYF. DNA of the CDR3: TGTGCCAGCAGTCCCGGACGAGGGAAGTACGAGCAGTACTTC.

V is TRBV2 and J is TRBJ2-3, with TRBD2 matching 12 bases. The CDR3 has 16 residues. The germline gives CDR1 SNHLY, CDR2 FYNNEI. With V trimmed by 6 bases and J by 2 bases, 6 bases remained unmatched. This CDR3 reads CASRGGLAGLTDTQYF. The CDR3 DNA follows: TGTGCCAGCAGGGGAGGACTAGCGGGGCTCACAGATACGCAGTATTTT.

The rearrangement links TRBV6-5 to TRBJ1-3; D is unclear. V gave up 5 bases and J gave up 0 bases, with 8 bases separating them. Per germline, CDR1 MNHEY and CDR2 SVGAGI. This CDR3 spans 14 amino acids. The CDR3 coding sequence is TGTGCCAGCAGTCAGAAGAACTCTGGAAACACCATATATTTT. It yields the protein CASSQKNSGNTIYF.

The rearrangement joins TRBV5-1 to TRBJ2-7; no firm D call. V lost 4 bases and J 0 bases, leaving 14 bases between the germline ends. The CDR3 covers 15 residues. CDR1 is SGHRS, CDR2 YFSETQ, per germline. The CDR3 region is CASSPTAAGSYEQYF. DNA of the CDR3: TGCGCCAGCAGCCCGACTGCGGCCGGCTCCTACGAGCAGTACTTC.

The chain is built from TRBV29-1 and TRBJ2-3; 10 nucleotides agree with TRBD2. The V gene end was trimmed by 2 bases and the J gene end by 2 bases; junction bases not matched to a gene: 10. The CDR3 consists of 17 residues. Germline values: CDR1 SQVTM, CDR2 ANQGSEA. The CDR3 spells CSVERTSGTFNTDTQYF. As DNA, the CDR3 is TGCAGCGTTGAAAGGACTAGCGGCACCTTTAACACAGATACGCAGTATTTT.

The rearrangement links TRBV13 to TRBJ1-2; 9 bases agree with TRBD1. Germline-derived CDR1 and CDR2 are PRHDT and FYEKMQ (reference sequence). V lost 5 bases, J lost 4 bases, and 8 bases stayed unmatched. The CDR3 extends over 15 amino acids. For the CDR3, the DNA is TGTGCCAGCAGCCCCCTGGGGACAGGGTTCTATGGCTACACCTTC. Residues: CASSPLGTGFYGYTF.

DNA for the CDR3: TGCGCCAGCAGCTTGGGTCTAGCGGGGGGCCTCTCCTCCTACAATGAGCAGTTCTTC. It translates to CASSLGLAGGLSSYNEQFF. The genes are TRBV5-1 and TRBJ2-1; the match to TRBD2 covers 11 bases. The CDR3 has 19 residues. V was clipped by 0 bases and J by 0 bases; unmatched bases: 8. CDR1 is SGHRS, CDR2 YFSETQ, per germline.

The genes are TRBV7-2 and TRBJ1-6; the match to TRBD1 covers 7 bases. CDR1 is SGHTA, CDR2 FQGNSA, per germline. This CDR3 comprises 16 residues. The V segment lost 5 bases and the J segment 10 bases; nucleotides outside the gene matches: 14. DNA of the CDR3: TGTGCCAGCAGCGAGCAGACAGGGAAAAATTTATCACCCCTCCACTTT. Residues: CASSEQTGKNLSPLHF.

The rearrangement links TRBV19 to TRBJ2-7; TRBD1 matches 10 bases. Germline V gene lookup returns CDR1 LNHDA and CDR2 SQIVND (reference sequence). The CDR3 runs 16 residues. J was trimmed by 4 bases and V by 5 bases; bases with no gene match: 11. CDR3: CASSREPGQGYYEQYF. The CDR3 nucleotides read TGTGCCAGTAGTCGTGAACCGGGACAGGGGTATTACGAGCAGTACTTC.

The V and J genes are TRBV4-2 and TRBJ1-2, with 8 bases matching TRBD1. Germline V gives CDR1 LGHNA, CDR2 YNFKEQ. With V trimmed by 1 base and J by 8 bases, 9 bases remained unmatched. CDR3 length equals 15 residues. The CDR3 spells CASSQGGLDREGYTF. The CDR3 DNA reads TGTGCCAGCAGCCAAGGGGGGTTGGACAGGGAAGGCTACACCTTC.

This clone was observed a handful of times. V is TRBV7-2 and J is TRBJ2-7; 9 nucleotides agree with TRBD2. The trim removed 7 bases at V and 5 bases at J, leaving 12 bases unmatched. The CDR3 contains 15 residues. Germline assignment: CDR1 SGHTA and CDR2 FQGNSA. The CDR3 reads CASNNKGGGADEQYF. CDR3 DNA sequence: TGTGCCAGCAACAACAAGGGCGGGGGGGCCGACGAGCAGTACTTC.

The J gene is TRBJ2-7, the V gene TRBV7-6, with TRBD2 identical over 9 bases. With 5 bases clipped from V and 0 bases from J, the junction kept 14 bases outside the gene matches. Germline V CDR1 and CDR2: SGHVS, FNYEAQ. The CDR3 runs 18 residues. In nucleotides, the CDR3 is TGTGCCAGCAGCGGAGGGACTAGCCTAGCGGATAGCTCCTACGAGCAGTACTTC. This sequence encodes CASSGGTSLADSSYEQYF.

The gene calls are TRBV27 and TRBJ1-4, with D possibly TRBD1 on 6 matching bases. From germline, CDR1 is MNHEY and CDR2 SMNVEV (reference sequence). The CDR3 is 15 amino acids. V lost 2 bases and J 3 bases, leaving 10 bases between the germline ends. CDR3 region: CASSLRTVPNEKLFF. In DNA, the CDR3 is TGTGCCAGCAGTTTACGGACAGTTCCTAATGAAAAACTGTTTTTT. The complete variable domain, with remaining parts taken from reference TRBV27 and TRBJ1-4, reads EAQVTQNPRYLITVTGKKLTVTCSQNMNHEYMSWYRQDPGLGLRQIYYSMNVEVTDKGDVPEGYKVSRKEKRNFPLILESPSPNQTSLYFCASSLRTVPNEKLFFGSGTQLSVL.

The chain employs TRBV15 and TRBJ2-7; 11 positions match TRBD1. Germline CDR1 is LNHNV and CDR2 is YYDKDF (reference sequence). Trimming removed 2 bases from V and 3 bases from J; junction bases left unmatched: 6. CDR3 size: 16 residues. The CDR3 coding sequence is TGTGCCACCAGCAGATCAGGACAGGGGGCGGACTACGAGCAGTACTTC. Its translation is CATSRSGQGADYEQYF.

V and J are TRBV4-1 and TRBJ2-7, with D possibly TRBD1 on 5 matching bases. With 2 bases removed from V and 3 bases from J, the gap between germline ends came to 29 bases. The CDR3 is made up of 20 amino acids. CDR1 and CDR2 from the germline V gene are MGHRA and YSYEKL. CDR3: CASSQQALRQSQRYLYEQYF. CDR3 nucleotides: TGCGCCAGCAGCCAACAGGCCCTGAGACAGAGCCAGCGCTACCTCTACGAGCAGTACTTC.

This sequence joins TRBV9 and TRBJ2-5; 10 positions agree with TRBD2. Germline lookup yields CDR1 SGDLS and CDR2 YYNGEE. The CDR3 is made up of 16 amino acids. The V and J ends lost 0 bases and 2 bases, in that order; junction bases with no gene match: 4. The CDR3 coding sequence is TGTGCCAGCAGCGTAGGGGCTAGCGGGAGACAAGAGACCCAGTACTTC. As protein: CASSVGASGRQETQYF.

The chain carries TRBV18 and TRBJ1-2, with D possibly matching TRBD1 (6 bases). CDR1 and CDR2 (germline): KGHSH, LQKENI. V was trimmed by 3 bases and J by 8 bases, leaving 19 bases between them. The CDR3 consists of 15 residues. CDR3 sequence (DNA): TGTGCCAGCTCACCTACCCAGGGGTTGAATGGGGGCTACACCTTC. This codes for CASSPTQGLNGGYTF.